The source of this T cell receptor (beta chain) is a study of OX40 agonist ivuxolimab in advanced cancers. Only in-frame clones appear in the TCRdb table, and some are missing; sequencing was by immunoSEQ multiplex PCR. The top ten hold over 0.6% of the sample, which has 45,000 to 65,000 clones, 80% to 90% seen once. The TCR sequence derives from an adult with an advanced solid tumor such as melanoma, head and neck, liver or kidney cancer. The specimen was CD4+ or CD8+ T cells sorted from blood, collected in a trial of the OX40 agonist ivuxolimab.

In DNA, the CDR3 is TGTGCCAGCAGTGATTCCACCGGGGCGAATTCACCCCTCCACTTT. Its protein product is CASSDSTGANSPLHF. The chain is built from TRBV28 and TRBJ1-6; tentative D call: TRBD1 (5 bases). Germline V gene data show CDR1 as MDHEN and CDR2 as SYDVKM. Trimming stripped 5 bases from V and 7 bases from J, with 15 bases between. The CDR3 runs to 15 residues.